This T cell receptor beta chain derives from a study of blood T cells in healthy people across ages. The CDR3 sequence is 16 residues long. The germline V gene encodes CDR1 MDHEN and CDR2 SYDVKM. Combining a sample-barcoded 5' primer with a J-beta primer mix, a second PCR ran for about 6 to 12 cycles. TCRdb re-called the 5' RACE reads with MiXCR, one entry per CDR3 protein. The data show some 550,000 distinct CDR3 sequences, 40% to 50% seen once. Sequenced sample: blood. This clonotype originated in a man older than 75 in good health. The chain links TRBV28 to TRBJ2-5; 8 positions agree with TRBD1. Near its end, the DNA agrees better with TRBJ2-7, so the J call may be wrong. Written as DNA, the CDR3 is TGTGCCAGCAGTTTGCGAGGGACAGGCTTAAACTACGAGCAGTACTTC. The encoded protein is CASSLRGTGLNYEQYF.